A selection of T cell receptor beta chains follows, all from one sample in a study of blood T cell repertoires in COVID-19. The data were produced by immunoSEQ multiplex PCR, yet TCRdb's version contains in-frame clones alone and is incomplete. The profile covers about 110,000 clones, with over 75% appearing a single time and roughly 4% taken by the ten largest. Sequencing used peripheral blood. The receptors shown here come from a woman aged 70-85 years with acute or convalescent COVID-19. Both conserved end residues are part of each CDR3. Fields, in order: clone size, V gene, CDR3 protein. Expanded clones get a size class; other rows say once, few or many, or leave the size out.

.,TRBV2,CASSEPRSGEKLFF
.,TRBV19,CASSSGRGPYNEQFF
few,TRBV11-3,CASSSGGIADTQYF
.,TRBV10-3,CAISESEGQPQHF
.,TRBV5-1,CASSPRTVNFGETQYF
.,TRBV7-9,CASSLTGGPDEQFF
.,TRBV3-1/TRBV3-2,CASSQGHSGNTIYF
.,TRBV11-1,CASSPDRGTSPLHF
.,TRBV20-1,CSASSGGGSPLHF
.,TRBV19,CASSPRAGPNTEAFF
.,TRBV28,CASSFGRGRGNTIYF
.,TRBV27,CASSFRTGDGYTF
.,TRBV6-6,CASSQSTGVGEKLFF
few,TRBV19,CASSMGGYTDTQYF
.,TRBV10-3,CAISEPWEGSETQYF
.,TRBV28,CASSLGTLYNSPLHF
.,TRBV19,CARTAGHLDGYTF